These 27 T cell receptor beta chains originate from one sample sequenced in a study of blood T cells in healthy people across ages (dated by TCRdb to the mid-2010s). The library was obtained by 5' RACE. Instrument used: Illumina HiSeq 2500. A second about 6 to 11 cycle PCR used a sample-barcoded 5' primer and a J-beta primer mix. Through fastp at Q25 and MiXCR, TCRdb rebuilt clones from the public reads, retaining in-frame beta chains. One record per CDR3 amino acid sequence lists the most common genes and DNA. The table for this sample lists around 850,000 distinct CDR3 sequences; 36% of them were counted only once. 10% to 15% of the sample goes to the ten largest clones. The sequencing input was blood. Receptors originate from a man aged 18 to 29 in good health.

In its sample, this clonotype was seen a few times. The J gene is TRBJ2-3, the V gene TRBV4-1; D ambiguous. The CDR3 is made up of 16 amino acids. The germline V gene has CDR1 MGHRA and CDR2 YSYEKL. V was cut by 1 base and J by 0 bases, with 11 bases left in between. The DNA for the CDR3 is TGCGCCAGCAGCCAAGGGGTTACCCCTAGCACAGATACGCAGTATTTT. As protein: CASSQGVTPSTDTQYF.

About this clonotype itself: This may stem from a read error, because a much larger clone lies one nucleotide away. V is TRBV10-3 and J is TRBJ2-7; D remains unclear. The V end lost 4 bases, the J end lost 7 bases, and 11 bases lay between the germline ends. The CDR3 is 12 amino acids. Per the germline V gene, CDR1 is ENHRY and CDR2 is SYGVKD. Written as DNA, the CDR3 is TGTGCCATCAGTGCCCCTTTGGGTGAGCAGTACTTC. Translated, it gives CAISAPLGEQYF.

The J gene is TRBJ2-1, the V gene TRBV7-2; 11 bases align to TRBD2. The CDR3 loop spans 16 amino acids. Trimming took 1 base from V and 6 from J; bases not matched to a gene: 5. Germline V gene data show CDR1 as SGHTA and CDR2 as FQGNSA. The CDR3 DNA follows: TGTGCCAGCAGCTTAGTACCTAGCGGGGGGCCCAATGAGCAGTTCTTC. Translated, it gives CASSLVPSGGPNEQFF. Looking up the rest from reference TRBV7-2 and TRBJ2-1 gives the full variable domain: GAGVSQSPSNKVTEKGKDVELRCDPISGHTALYWYRQSLGQGLEFLIYFQGNSAPDKSGLPSDRFSAERTGGSVSTLTIQRTQQEDSAVYLCASSLVPSGGPNEQFFGPGTRLTVL.

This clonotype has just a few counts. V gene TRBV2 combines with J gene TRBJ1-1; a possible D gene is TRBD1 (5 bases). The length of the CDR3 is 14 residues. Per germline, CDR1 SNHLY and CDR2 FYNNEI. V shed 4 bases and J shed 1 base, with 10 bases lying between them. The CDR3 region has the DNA TGTGCCAGCAGTGCATCCAGGGAGAACACTGAAGCTTTCTTT. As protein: CASSASRENTEAFF.

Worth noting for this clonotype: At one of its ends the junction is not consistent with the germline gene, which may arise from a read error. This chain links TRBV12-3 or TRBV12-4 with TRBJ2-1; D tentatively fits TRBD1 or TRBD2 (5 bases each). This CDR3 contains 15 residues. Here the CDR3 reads CAGSFRGPSINEQFF. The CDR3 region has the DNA TGTGCCGGCAGTTTTAGGGGACCCTCTATCAATGAGCAGTTCTTC.

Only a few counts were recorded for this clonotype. The CDR3: CSARDLQGHHLEAFF. Written as DNA, the CDR3 is TGCAGTGCTAGAGACCTCCAGGGCCATCACCTTGAAGCTTTCTTT. This chain uses TRBV20-1 with TRBJ1-1; D is perhaps TRBD1 (5 bases). Trimming stripped 0 bases from V and 7 bases from J, with 18 bases between. The CDR3 has 15 residues. CDR1 DFQATT and CDR2 SNEGSKA come from the germline V gene (reference sequence).

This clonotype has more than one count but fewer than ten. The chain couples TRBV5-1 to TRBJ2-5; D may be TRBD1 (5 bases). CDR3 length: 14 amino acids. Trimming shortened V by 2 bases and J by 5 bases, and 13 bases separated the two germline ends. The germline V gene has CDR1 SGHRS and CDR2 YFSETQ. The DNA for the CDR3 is TGCGCCAGCAGCTTAGGGGTTAGGTCGGAGACCCAGTACTTC. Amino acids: CASSLGVRSETQYF.

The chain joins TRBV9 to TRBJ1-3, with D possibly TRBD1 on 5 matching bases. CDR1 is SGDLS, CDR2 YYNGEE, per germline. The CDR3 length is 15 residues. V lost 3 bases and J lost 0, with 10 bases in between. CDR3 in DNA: TGTGCCAGCAGCGGGGACGGCTCCTCTGGAAACACCATATATTTT. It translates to CASSGDGSSGNTIYF.

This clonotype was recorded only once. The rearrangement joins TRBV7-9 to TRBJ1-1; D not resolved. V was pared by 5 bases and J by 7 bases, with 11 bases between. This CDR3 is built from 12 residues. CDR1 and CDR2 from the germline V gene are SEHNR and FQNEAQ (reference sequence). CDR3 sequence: CASSGPEDEAFF. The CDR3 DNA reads TGTGCCAGCAGCGGACCTGAGGATGAAGCTTTCTTT.

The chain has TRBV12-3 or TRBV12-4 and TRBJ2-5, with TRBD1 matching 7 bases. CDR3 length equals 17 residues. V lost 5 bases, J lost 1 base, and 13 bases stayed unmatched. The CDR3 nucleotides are TGTGCCAGCAGTCCAGAACAGGGGATCTTACCCCAAGAGACCCAGTACTTC. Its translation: CASSPEQGILPQETQYF.

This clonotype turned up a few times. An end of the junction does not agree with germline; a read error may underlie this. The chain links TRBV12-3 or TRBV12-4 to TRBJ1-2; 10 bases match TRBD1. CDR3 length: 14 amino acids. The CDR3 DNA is TGTGCCGGCAGTTGGGACAGGGGTCCCTATGGCTACACCTTC. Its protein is CAGSWDRGPYGYTF.

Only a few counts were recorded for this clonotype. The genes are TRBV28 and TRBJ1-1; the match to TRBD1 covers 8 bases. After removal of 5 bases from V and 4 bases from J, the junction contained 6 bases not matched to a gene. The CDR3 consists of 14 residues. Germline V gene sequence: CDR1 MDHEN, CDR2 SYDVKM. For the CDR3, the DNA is TGTGCCAGCAGTCAGGGGGCAGGGAGCACTGAAGCTTTCTTT. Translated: CASSQGAGSTEAFF.

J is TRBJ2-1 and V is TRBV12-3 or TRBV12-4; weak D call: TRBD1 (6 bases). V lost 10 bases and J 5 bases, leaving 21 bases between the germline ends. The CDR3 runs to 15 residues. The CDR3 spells CANTESGQRNNEQFF. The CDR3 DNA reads TGTGCCAACACCGAGTCCGGACAGAGAAACAATGAGCAGTTCTTC.

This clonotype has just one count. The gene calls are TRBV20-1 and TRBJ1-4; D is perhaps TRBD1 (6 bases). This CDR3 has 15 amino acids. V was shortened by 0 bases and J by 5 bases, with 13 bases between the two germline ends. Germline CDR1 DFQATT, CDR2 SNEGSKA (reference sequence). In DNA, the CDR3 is TGCAGTGCTAGAGAGGGCAGGGGTTGGAATGAAAAACTGTTTTTT. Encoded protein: CSAREGRGWNEKLFF.

CDR3: CASNPGGTPLRYGYTF. The CDR3 nucleotides are TGTGCCAGCAACCCAGGGGGGACACCCCTTCGCTATGGCTACACCTTC. The rearrangement uses TRBV12-3 or TRBV12-4 and TRBJ1-2, with 7 positions matching TRBD1. The CDR3 is made up of 16 amino acids. V dropped 7 bases and J dropped 4; count of bases not matched to a gene: 15.

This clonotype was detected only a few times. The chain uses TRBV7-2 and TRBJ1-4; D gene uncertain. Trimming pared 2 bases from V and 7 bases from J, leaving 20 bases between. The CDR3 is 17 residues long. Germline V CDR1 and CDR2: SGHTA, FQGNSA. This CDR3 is CASSLRTTLLGSEKLFF. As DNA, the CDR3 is TGTGCCAGCAGCTTAAGGACCACCTTACTGGGCAGTGAAAAACTGTTTTTT. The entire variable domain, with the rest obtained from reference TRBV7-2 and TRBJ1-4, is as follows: GAGVSQSPSNKVTEKGKDVELRCDPISGHTALYWYRQSLGQGLEFLIYFQGNSAPDKSGLPSDRFSAERTGGSVSTLTIQRTQQEDSAVYLCASSLRTTLLGSEKLFFGSGTQLSVL.

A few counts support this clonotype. As DNA, the CDR3 is TGCGCCAGCAGCCAAGGGAGGGATAGCAATCAGCCCCAGCATTTT. This encodes CASSQGRDSNQPQHF. The chain couples TRBV4-1 to TRBJ1-5, with D hard to call. Germline CDR1 MGHRA, CDR2 YSYEKL. There are 15 residues in the CDR3. Deletions cut 1 base from V and 0 bases from J, with 7 bases between.

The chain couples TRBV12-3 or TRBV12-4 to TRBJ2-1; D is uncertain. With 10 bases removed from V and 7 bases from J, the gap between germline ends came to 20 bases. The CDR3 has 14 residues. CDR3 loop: CATSVPSTRNEQFF. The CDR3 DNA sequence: TGTGCCACCTCTGTCCCGTCGACTCGTAATGAGCAGTTCTTC.

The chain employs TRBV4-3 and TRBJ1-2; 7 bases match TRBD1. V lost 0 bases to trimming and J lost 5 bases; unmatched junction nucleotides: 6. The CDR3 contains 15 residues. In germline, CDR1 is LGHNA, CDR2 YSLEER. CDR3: CASSQEVDRAYGYTF. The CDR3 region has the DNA TGCGCCAGCAGCCAAGAGGTCGACAGGGCTTATGGCTACACCTTC.

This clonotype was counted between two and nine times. CDR3 in amino acids: CASSRFFGQGASYEQYF. In DNA form, the CDR3 reads TGTGCCAGCAGCCGCTTTTTCGGACAGGGGGCCAGCTACGAGCAGTACTTC. The chain carries TRBV14 and TRBJ2-7; 11 nucleotides line up with TRBD1. The germline CDR1 and CDR2 sequences are SGHDN and FVKESK. Germline trimming cut 4 bases from V and 3 bases from J; bases unmatched to any gene: 11. This CDR3 is built from 17 residues.

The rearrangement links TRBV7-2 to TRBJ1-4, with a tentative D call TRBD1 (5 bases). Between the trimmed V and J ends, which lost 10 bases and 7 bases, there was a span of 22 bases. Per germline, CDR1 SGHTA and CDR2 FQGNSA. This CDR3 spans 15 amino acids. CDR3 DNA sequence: TGTGCCATCACCACGGCGGGGGGTTGGGGTGAAAAACTGTTTTTT. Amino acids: CAITTAGGWGEKLFF.

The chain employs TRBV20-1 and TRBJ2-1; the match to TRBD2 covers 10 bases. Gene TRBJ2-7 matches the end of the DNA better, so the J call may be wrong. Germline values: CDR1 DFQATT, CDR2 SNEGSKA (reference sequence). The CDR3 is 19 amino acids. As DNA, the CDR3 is TGCAGTGCTAGAGGGGGGGCTAGCGGGGGCCCGAGCTCCTACAATGAGCAGTACTTC. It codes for CSARGGASGGPSSYNEQYF.

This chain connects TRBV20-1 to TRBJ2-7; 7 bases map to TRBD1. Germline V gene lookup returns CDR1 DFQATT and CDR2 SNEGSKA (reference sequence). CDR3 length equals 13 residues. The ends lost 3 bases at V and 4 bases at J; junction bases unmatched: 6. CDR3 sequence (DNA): TGCAGTGCTAGGAAAGGGGGCACATACGAGCAGTACTTC. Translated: CSARKGGTYEQYF.

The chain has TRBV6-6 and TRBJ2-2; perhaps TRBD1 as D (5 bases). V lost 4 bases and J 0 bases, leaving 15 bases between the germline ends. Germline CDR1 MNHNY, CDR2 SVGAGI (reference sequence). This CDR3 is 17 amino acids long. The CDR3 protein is CASSFITDSANTGELFF. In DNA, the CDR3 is TGTGCCAGCAGTTTCATTACCGACAGTGCGAACACCGGGGAGCTGTTTTTT.

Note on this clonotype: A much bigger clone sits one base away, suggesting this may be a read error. The DNA of the CDR3 is TGTGCCAGCAGTTTAGACGCGTTGGAGGTCTACACCTTC. Translation gives CASSLDALEVYTF. The chain combines TRBV12-3 or TRBV12-4 with TRBJ1-2; D is unclear. This CDR3 is 13 amino acids long. V lost 1 base and J lost 10, with 13 bases in between.

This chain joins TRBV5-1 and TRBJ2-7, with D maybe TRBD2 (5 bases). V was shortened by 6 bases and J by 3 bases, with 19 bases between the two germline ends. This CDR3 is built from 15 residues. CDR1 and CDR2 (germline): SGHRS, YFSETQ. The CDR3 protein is CASTTATGIFYEQYF. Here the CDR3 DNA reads TGCGCCAGCACCACTGCCACGGGAATATTCTACGAGCAGTACTTC.

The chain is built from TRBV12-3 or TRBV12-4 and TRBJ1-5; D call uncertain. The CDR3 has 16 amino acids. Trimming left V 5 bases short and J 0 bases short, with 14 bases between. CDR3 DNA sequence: TGTGCCAGCAGTCCAGGCCCTGGGTATAGCAATCAGCCCCAGCATTTT. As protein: CASSPGPGYSNQPQHF.